The T cell receptor (beta chain) under discussion was sequenced for a study of beta chain features in type 1 diabetes listed by TCRdb under 2018. About the full investigation: Patients and healthy donors did not differ in mean age, gender distribution, total cell number or subset yield. Regulatory and stem cell-like memory subsets were obtained from only 8 patients and roughly eight healthy donors, while naive and central memory subsets were obtained from all 30 or so donors. In the study, TCRB repertoires of sorted circulating CD4+ T cell subsets from recently diagnosed type 1 diabetes patients were compared with those of matched healthy donors. A total of approximately 100 million sorted cells were examined across all samples, and the number of cells per subset was strongly correlated with RNA yield. Study-wide findings and limitations: Because cDNA was sequenced instead of genomic DNA, activated cells with high expression could be over-represented, although the groups did not differ in activation or CD3 levels. In all four CD4+ subsets, TCRB CDR3 length was moderately but significantly shorter in type 1 diabetes patients. Naive, central memory and regulatory TCRB repertoires appeared to be more similar among patients than among healthy donors. PCR might favor shorter templates, but patient and control samples were amplified and corrected together, so any skew would affect both groups equally. Patients with type 1 diabetes made fewer insertions and deleted more nucleotides at VDJ recombination sites, implying thymic rearrangement abnormalities. Because the HLA sub-analyses included only small numbers of individuals, any influence of HLA type on TCRB rearrangement was left unresolved.

A single peripheral blood draw of around 100 mL on average was collected from each donor into heparinised tubes. A BD FACSAria II was used to sort naive, central memory, regulatory and stem cell-like memory CD4+ T cells with a panel that included CD45RO, CCR7, CD25, CD127, CD95 and CD27. Every sorted population had a purity above 95%. PBMCs were isolated right away by Lymphoprep density gradient centrifugation and were stained directly, without culture. So that batch effects would be minimized, each experiment stained and sorted samples in pairs, pairing one healthy donor with one patient. The entire amount of isolated RNA was reverse transcribed using the High Capacity cDNA Reverse Transcription Kit, so the sequenced TCRB transcripts were expressed ones. Naive, central memory and regulatory T cell samples underwent deep immunoSEQ sequencing, averaging about 3.57 million total reads per sample. After sorted cells were lysed in RLT buffer, RNA was extracted with DNase-treated RNeasy Micro or Mini kits, with the choice depending on cell number. To prevent cross-contamination, each cell subset was processed individually, whereas patient and healthy donor samples were processed jointly. The immunoSEQ multiplex PCR was used to amplify TCRB sequences from cDNA, generating 87-bp fragments that spanned the CDR3 region. Sequencing of the amplicons was done on the Illumina HiSeq platform. Per the source publication's procedure: PCR bias was corrected computationally using synthetic template baselines, and reads within Hamming distance 2 were collapsed, with unmergeable singletons discarded. By aligning reads against IMGT, V, D and J genes, CDR3 length, and insertions or deletions at six rearrangement sites were assigned. Clonotype counts were normalized to sorted cell number within each subset before computing true diversity and Gini coefficients with the tcR R package. The overlap coefficient, calculated on TCRB nucleotide sequences, was used to quantify repertoire sharing. TCRdb stores this immuneACCESS table with in-frame sequences only. Part of the clones is absent; in the studies checked, under half of the shortfall reflects unresolved V genes, and no reason is known for the rest. V, J and clone size reflect that table, while D and trimming were determined from the DNA. The sample table contains more than 110,000 clones; only one count was recorded for less than 9% of them. The top ten constitute 1.4% of the sample.

Its CDR3 holds 15 amino acids, cysteine through phenylalanine. Just CDR3 DNA is preserved here, 45 bases in frame from base 1. CDR1 and CDR2 are drawn from the germline V gene: SGHRS, YFSETQ. V is cut by 7 bases and J by 3 bases, and the space between the germline ends is 18 bases. Note on this clone: It lacks a known antigen. Within one base of it there is no much larger clone, and no base qualities were kept.

The specimen sequenced was central memory CD4+ T cells from blood. The origin of this receptor is a woman in her thirties in good health. The chain is made from TRBV5-1 and TRBJ2-3; possibly the D gene is TRBD2, per 6 matching bases. This receptor has the CDR3 CASAGLGRATDTQYF. The DNA is TGCGCCAGCGCGGGGTTGGGTCGGGCGACAGATACGCAGTATTTT.